Below, one T cell receptor beta chain is given with its context. Antigen unknown. The sample belongs to a study of identical twins. The CDR3 has 14 residues. The germline V gene has CDR1 SEHNR and CDR2 FQNEAQ (reference sequence). The ends lost 11 bases at V and 2 bases at J; junction bases unmatched: 9. The authors used template switching to add a universal primer site and gave cDNA unique molecular identifiers. TCRdb re-analysed the 5' RACE reads in MiXCR, keeping a single row per CDR3 protein. Of approximately 230,000 distinct CDR3 sequences listed, 5.5% to 7.5% were seen once; the top ten hold 13% to 15%. Overall study findings and caveats: Beta out-of-frame twin sharing showed a weaker excess.

This sample also appeared in a second study, on T cells expressing NK-cell markers.

This clonotype originated in a young woman in good health. Sequencing used CD8+ T cells sorted from blood. This chain connects TRBV7-9 to TRBJ2-7; the match to TRBD2 covers 10 bases. CDR3 DNA: TGTGCCTCTGACGGTAGCGGGAGGACCTACGAGCAGTACTTC. Its translation: CASDGSGRTYEQYF.